This T cell receptor beta chain is from a study of T cell responses to AZD1222 COVID-19 vaccine. Study-level points and caveats: Scientists sampled the repertoires only once the peak T cell response had passed. There were vaccine-associated CD4 TCRs across spike, dominant at 160-218 and 743-854.

V lost 4 bases to trimming and J lost 8 bases, with 18 bases between them. There are 15 residues in the CDR3. Germline CDR1 SNHLY, CDR2 FYNNEI. This clone was seen a single time. Antigen unknown. The method was immunoSEQ multiplex PCR; TCRdb's version includes in-frame clones alone and lacks a portion of them. The sample records about 190,000 clones, almost 95% being singletons. This material consisted of peripheral blood, taken on day 0 of AZD1222 vaccination. The origin of this receptor is an adult in good health. This chain connects TRBV2 to TRBJ1-3, with D tentatively TRBD1 (5 bases). This CDR3 is CASSAREQHVDTIYF. The CDR3 nucleotides read TGTGCCAGCAGTGCCAGGGAGCAGCACGTTGACACCATATATTTT.